These T cell receptor beta chains were read from a single sample in a study of radiotherapy plus CTLA-4 blockade in lung cancer. Only in-frame clones appear in the TCRdb table, and some are missing; sequencing was by immunoSEQ multiplex PCR. The sample includes around 120,000 clones, 78% of them seen just once. The sample here was peripheral blood, taken from a patient treated with radiotherapy plus ipilimumab. These receptors were collected from a human donor with non-small cell lung cancer who had a partial response to radiotherapy plus ipilimumab. Both conserved end residues are trimmed from each CDR3.

j_gene	len	v_gene	CDR3aa
TRBJ2-4	14	TRBV2	ASSEKGGGFVNIQY
TRBJ1-2	12	TRBV6-5	ATGGTASNYGYT
TRBJ1-4	14	TRBV5-1	ASSLGDGGRNEKLF
TRBJ1-2	14	TRBV5-5	ASSFQAGSAYYGYT
TRBJ1-6	12	TRBV28	ASLPRGTGSPLH
TRBJ1-6	14	TRBV9	ASSVQGNPYNSPLH
TRBJ1-5	15	TRBV4-1	ASSQEWYRAGGQPQH
TRBJ2-5	14	TRBV6-6	ASSYGASGKSETQY
TRBJ1-6	13	TRBV28	ASRQTGGEISPLH
TRBJ1-1	13	TRBV19	ASSPGIGYNTEAF
TRBJ2-3	11	TRBV4-1	ATGTGPTDTQY
TRBJ2-1	14	TRBV11-3	ASSLEAGAAYNEQF
TRBJ1-4	13	TRBV5-6	ASSLTGGADEKLF
TRBJ2-1	11	TRBV19	ASSTSGSSGQF
TRBJ1-1	10	TRBV27	ASSHGGAPRL
TRBJ1-1	12	TRBV11-3	ASSLDGGNGEAF
TRBJ1-1	11	TRBV19	ASSMDRGTEAF
TRBJ2-1	15	TRBV9	ASSAEGRASGYNEQF
TRBJ1-2	16	TRBV18	ASSPRRTSSYSNYGYT
TRBJ1-1	13	TRBV5-6	ASKEVKQGADEAF
TRBJ2-3	12	TRBV27	ASSLSLASDTQY
TRBJ2-2	14	TRBV9	ASRKTGLPNTGELF
TRBJ2-1	12	TRBV19	ASTQLGLSNEQF
TRBJ1-5	14	TRBV15	ATSSYEGDGNQPQH
TRBJ2-7	13	TRBV13	ASRRAGTGPYEQY
TRBJ1-3	12	TRBV19	ASSDSTTGNTIY
TRBJ1-2	15	TRBV5-1	ASSLGGVGAANYGYT
TRBJ1-3	14	TRBV21-1	ASSKALEGSGNTIY
TRBJ2-7	13	TRBV5-1	ASSLGTSGSYEQY
TRBJ2-2	15	TRBV10-3	AISESGVAGGSGELF
TRBJ2-1	13	TRBV11-2	ASSVASGAYNEQF
TRBJ1-1	13	TRBV18	ASSPAGLTILEAF
TRBJ1-2	11	TRBV28	ASSATGRTGYT
TRBJ2-7	13	TRBV9	ASSVGGGPTYEQY
TRBJ2-2	13	TRBV28	ASSLSQRLAGELF
TRBJ2-7	16	TRBV28	ASSFDRGDYLLSYEQY
TRBJ1-1	12	TRBV4-2	ASSTGQPNTEAF
TRBJ2-2	14	TRBV10-3	AISESVAGDTGELF
TRBJ1-2	10	TRBV1	TYPGQNYGYT
TRBJ1-1	12	TRBV6-1	ASTRGRGNSEAF
TRBJ2-1	11	TRBV18	ASSPFTGDEQF